Listed here are 27 T cell receptor beta chains from one sample, sequenced in a study of CXCR3-negative and CXCR3-positive naive CD8 T cells. Via 5' RACE with UMI labels, TRB cDNA libraries were prepared. With the 5' RACE reads reprocessed, TCRdb shows one record per CDR3 protein and no DNA. The sample is made up of over 70,000 distinct CDR3 sequences, and the top ten hold approximately 1% of it. Specimen: naive CXCR3- CD8+ T cells from blood. Specified subset: CD45RO-CCR7+CD27+CD95- naive CD8+ T cells lacking CXCR3 (TNR3-). The receptor set was obtained from a human donor in good health. Some clones in this sample may be carry-over from other donors' samples.

CDR3 loop: CSVDLRGLGYGYTF. The chain employs TRBV29-1 and TRBJ1-2; checking the TCRdb D call of TRBD1 is not possible without DNA. The CDR3 spans 14 residues. CDR1 is SQVTM, CDR2 ANQGSEA, per germline.

The V and J genes are TRBV6-6 and TRBJ2-1. There are 11 residues in the CDR3. Germline V gene lookup returns CDR1 MNHNY and CDR2 SVGAGI (reference sequence). The CDR3 spells CASTGNNEQFF.

The rearrangement uses TRBV27 and TRBJ2-1; TCRdb returns TRBD1, unconfirmable since there is no DNA. The CDR3 spans 17 residues. The germline V gene encodes CDR1 MNHEY and CDR2 SMNVEV (reference sequence). This CDR3 reads CASSYAASIGTNYEQFF.

This chain's CDR3 is CAWMHRDRDTGELFF. The chain uses TRBV30 and TRBJ2-2; TCRdb's D call, TRBD1, is unchecked because there is no DNA. The germline gives CDR1 GTSNPN, CDR2 SVGIG (reference sequence). The CDR3 covers 15 residues.

The V gene is TRBV7-2, the J gene TRBJ2-3. The CDR3 is made up of 12 amino acids. Per the germline V gene, CDR1 is SGHTA and CDR2 is FQGNSA. CDR3 loop: CASSPQHDTQYF.

The chain recombines TRBV4-1 with TRBJ1-1; TCRdb proposes TRBD1, but this gene call is untestable without DNA. Per the germline V gene, CDR1 is MGHRA and CDR2 is YSYEKL. This CDR3 has 15 residues. The CDR3 reads CASSQDPQGSGEAFF.

The chain couples TRBV7-7 to TRBJ2-1; TCRdb picks TRBD1, but there is no DNA to check that call. Germline V gene sequence: CDR1 SSHAT, CDR2 FNYEAQ (reference sequence). The CDR3 loop spans 13 amino acids. CDR3 region: CASSADSYNEQFF.

The chain is built from TRBV20-1 and TRBJ1-5; checking the TCRdb D call of TRBD1 is not possible without DNA. CDR1 DFQATT and CDR2 SNEGSKA come from the germline V gene (reference sequence). The CDR3 extends over 14 amino acids. CDR3 sequence: CSARDPHTPQDRHF.

The chain combines TRBV28 with TRBJ1-1. This CDR3 is built from 13 residues. The germline CDR1 and CDR2 sequences are MDHEN and SYDVKM. This chain's CDR3 is CASNYQQNTEAFF.

The V call is TRBV30, the J call TRBJ1-1. The CDR3 sequence is 12 residues long. CDR1 is GTSNPN and CDR2 is SVGIG in the germline V gene (reference sequence). The CDR3: CAWTEQNTEAFF.

This sequence joins TRBV29-1 and TRBJ1-2. Germline V gives CDR1 SQVTM, CDR2 ANQGSEA. The CDR3 has 13 residues. CDR3 sequence: CSVVSQAYYGYTF.

The chain recombines TRBV29-1 with TRBJ2-6; no DNA is available, so the TRBD2 call from TCRdb remains unchecked. Germline V gene data show CDR1 as SQVTM and CDR2 as ANQGSEA. This CDR3 has 16 residues. Here the CDR3 reads CSVAGGRHSGANVLTF.

CDR3 in amino acids: CRALAGGTYEQYF. The V gene is TRBV20-1, the J gene TRBJ2-7; TCRdb designates TRBD2, a call that cannot be tested without DNA. In germline, CDR1 is DFQATT, CDR2 SNEGSKA (reference sequence). The CDR3 consists of 13 residues.

The gene calls are TRBV24-1 and TRBJ2-5; TCRdb reports TRBD1, a call that lacks DNA to check it against. From germline, CDR1 is KGHDR and CDR2 SFDVKD. CDR3 length equals 17 residues. CDR3 amino acids: CATSDFRDRGGRETQYF.

The V call is TRBV5-1, the J call TRBJ2-3; as DNA is missing, the TRBD2 call by TCRdb cannot be tested. CDR1 and CDR2 from the germline V gene are SGHRS and YFSETQ. There are 16 residues in the CDR3. The CDR3 here is CASSLALAGGPDTQYF.

The J gene is TRBJ2-1, the V gene TRBV29-1; as DNA is missing, the TRBD1 call by TCRdb cannot be tested. The germline CDR1 and CDR2 sequences are SQVTM and ANQGSEA. The CDR3 has 15 residues. CDR3 protein: CSVQSTGTGYDEQFF.

The chain links TRBV5-6 to TRBJ1-1; as DNA is missing, the TRBD1 call by TCRdb cannot be tested. The CDR3 runs 12 residues. Germline V CDR1 and CDR2: SGHDT, YYEEEE. The CDR3 region is CASSAGTSEAFF. The full variable domain, in which reference TRBV5-6 and TRBJ1-1 provide the parts outside the CDR3, is DAGVTQSPTHLIKTRGQQVTLRCSPKSGHDTVSWYQQALGQGPQFIFQYYEEEERQRGNFPDRFSGHQFPNYSSELNVNALLLGDSALYLCASSAGTSEAFFGQGTRLTVV.

V is TRBV29-1 and J is TRBJ2-3; checking the TCRdb D call of TRBD2 is not possible without DNA. The CDR3 loop spans 14 amino acids. Per the germline V gene, CDR1 is SQVTM and CDR2 is ANQGSEA. CDR3 region: CSVPTSERTDTQYF.

The CDR3 spells CASSLLPASGGNDEQFF. The chain recombines TRBV5-5 with TRBJ2-1; TCRdb reports TRBD2, a call that lacks DNA to check it against. CDR3 length: 17 amino acids. Germline values: CDR1 SGHKS, CDR2 YYEKEE (reference sequence).

V gene TRBV29-1 combines with J gene TRBJ2-3; with no DNA, the TCRdb D assignment of TRBD1 cannot be verified. CDR1 and CDR2 from the germline V gene are SQVTM and ANQGSEA. The CDR3 has 15 amino acids. The CDR3 loop reads CCVDPAKGRTDTQYF.

CDR3 sequence: CASTGVGGYTF. The chain links TRBV6-5 to TRBJ1-2. The CDR3 runs to 11 residues. Germline CDR1 is MNHEY and CDR2 is SVGAGI.

This chain links TRBV21-1 with TRBJ2-5. TRBV21-1 is a pseudogene. The CDR3 length is 14 residues. CDR3 protein: CASSERAIQETQYF.

The genes are TRBV7-9 and TRBJ1-2. The CDR3 runs 13 residues. Germline loops: CDR1 SEHNR, CDR2 FQNEAQ (reference sequence). CDR3 amino acids: CASSPTPSYGYTF.

V usage is TRBV28 and J usage is TRBJ2-1. The CDR3 length is 13 residues. From germline, CDR1 is MDHEN and CDR2 SYDVKM. CDR3 amino acids: CASSLTTYNEQFF.

The genes are TRBV29-1 and TRBJ1-2; the TRBD1 assignment by TCRdb is unverifiable without DNA. Germline V gene lookup returns CDR1 SQVTM and CDR2 ANQGSEA. This CDR3 contains 13 residues. CDR3 protein: CSVKGQGVDGYTF.

The chain combines TRBV29-1 with TRBJ2-7. The CDR3 covers 13 residues. Per germline, CDR1 SQVTM and CDR2 ANQGSEA. The CDR3 sequence is CSVLDRLAHEQYF.

This chain uses TRBV6-1 with TRBJ1-5. The CDR3 covers 14 residues. From germline, CDR1 is MNHNS and CDR2 SASEGT. The CDR3 sequence: CASSEGSYNQPQHF.